The next 20 T cell receptor beta chains were all read from a single sample in a study of technical replicates of blood from several donors (dated by TCRdb to 2017 to 2019). Library method: the immunoSEQ multiplex PCR assay. In its TCRdb copy, this immuneACCESS table keeps in-frame sequences only and misses some clones. Where compared with another copy, unresolved V genes explain less than half of these, and the others have no known cause. The sample table shows over 65,000 clones, and 94% are seen once. The top ten clonotypes cover around 0.25% of the sample. The sequenced sample was T cells isolated from PBMCs. Receptors were obtained from a human donor in good health.

The count of this clone is one. The chain carries TRBV11-2 and TRBJ2-3; TRBD1 matches at 9 bases. Losses at the gene ends were 5 bases for V and 0 bases for J; bases not matched to a gene: 12. This CDR3 has 18 residues. CDR1 is SGHAT and CDR2 is FQNNGV in the germline V gene. The CDR3 DNA sequence: TGTGCCAGCAGCCCTCGGGGACAGGGAGTTTCTAGCACAGATACGCAGTATTTT. Its protein product is CASSPRGQGVSSTDTQYF.

This clone was detected only once. The V call is TRBV13, the J call TRBJ2-1, with D maybe TRBD2 (6 bases). The CDR3 runs 15 residues. The V gene lost 0 bases and the J gene lost 9 bases, with 15 bases spanning the gap. Per germline, CDR1 PRHDT and CDR2 FYEKMQ (reference sequence). The CDR3, as DNA: TGTGCCAGCAGCTTAGGTGGCGGGACGTACGGTGAGCAGTTCTTC. Translating it yields CASSLGGGTYGEQFF.

V and J are TRBV28 and TRBJ1-4; D may be TRBD1 (5 bases). The CDR3 is made up of 14 amino acids. V gave up 9 bases and J gave up 6 bases, with 17 bases separating them. The V gene's germline CDR1 is MDHEN and CDR2 SYDVKM. The CDR3 here is CASKAWRGDEKLFF. The CDR3 bases are TGTGCCAGTAAGGCGTGGAGGGGCGATGAAAAACTGTTTTTT.

The rearrangement links TRBV27 to TRBJ2-1, with 7 bases that match TRBD1. CDR1 and CDR2 from the germline V gene are MNHEY and SMNVEV (reference sequence). The CDR3 sequence is 17 residues long. V gave up 1 base and J gave up 4 bases; unmatched junction bases: 10. CDR3 sequence reads: CASSLLYFGTDYNEQFF. DNA for the CDR3: TGTGCCAGCAGTTTATTGTACTTCGGGACAGATTACAATGAGCAGTTCTTC.

The V gene is TRBV6-1, the J gene TRBJ1-5; D unclear. Germline V gene data show CDR1 as MNHNS and CDR2 as SASEGT. The CDR3 length is 15 residues. V was clipped by 1 base and J by 7 bases, with 14 bases between them. CDR3 protein: CASSEGGHRGQPQHF. The CDR3 nucleotides read TGTGCCAGCAGTGAAGGAGGGCATCGGGGACAGCCCCAGCATTTT.

This chain links TRBV4-1 with TRBJ2-2; D is possibly TRBD1 (5 bases). There are 15 residues in the CDR3. Germline V gene lookup returns CDR1 MGHRA and CDR2 YSYEKL. Deletions cut 0 bases from V and 3 bases from J, with 8 bases between. The DNA for the CDR3 is TGCGCCAGCAGCCAAGAGGGCAGGGACACCGGGGAGCTGTTTTTT. Its translation is CASSQEGRDTGELFF.

This clone was detected once. The chain couples TRBV6-1 to TRBJ2-1; D not resolved. The V gene lost 7 bases and the J gene lost 12 bases, with 16 bases spanning the gap. This CDR3 contains 12 residues. The germline CDR1 and CDR2 sequences are MNHNS and SASEGT. The chain's CDR3 is CASIGRVLMQFF. CDR3 nucleotide sequence: TGTGCCAGCATCGGTCGGGTTCTAATGCAGTTCTTC.

The chain recombines TRBV21-1 with TRBJ1-1. TRBV21-1 is deemed a pseudogene. The CDR3 runs to 8 residues. Here the CDR3 DNA reads TGTGCCAGCATGAAGCGTCCCTTT. Its translation is CASMKRPF.

This chain uses TRBV11-2 with TRBJ1-5; D unclear. The germline gives CDR1 SGHAT, CDR2 FQNNGV. This CDR3 spans 13 amino acids. Deletions cut 0 bases from V and 5 bases from J, with 5 bases between. Here the CDR3 DNA reads TGTGCCAGCAGCTTAGATCGGTATCAGCCCCAGCATTTT. This encodes CASSLDRYQPQHF. Based on the CDR3 plus reference TRBV11-2 and TRBJ1-5, the full variable domain is EAGVAQSPRYKIIEKRQSVAFWCNPISGHATLYWYQQILGQGPKLLIQFQNNGVVDDSQLPKDRFSAERLKGVDSTLKIQPAKLEDSAVYLCASSLDRYQPQHFGDGTRLSIL.

The chain combines TRBV10-1 with TRBJ1-1; D possibly corresponds to TRBD1 (6 bases). CDR3 length equals 12 residues. Looked up from germline, CDR1 is WNHNN and CDR2 is SYGVQD (reference sequence). V was clipped by 4 bases and J by 7 bases, with 10 bases between them. The CDR3, as DNA: TGCGCCAGCAGTGGAGGGGGGGTTGAAGCTTTCTTT. Its protein product is CASSGGGVEAFF.

The rearrangement uses TRBV29-1 and TRBJ2-2; D unresolved. V gave up 4 bases and J gave up 6 bases, with 15 bases separating them. Germline CDR1 SQVTM, CDR2 ANQGSEA. CDR3 length: 14 amino acids. The CDR3 spells CSVVPSPSAGELFF. CDR3 DNA sequence: TGCAGCGTTGTTCCGAGCCCATCGGCCGGGGAGCTGTTTTTT.

The genes are TRBV5-1 and TRBJ2-7; tentatively, D is TRBD2 (6 bases). The germline V gene has CDR1 SGHRS and CDR2 YFSETQ. The CDR3 is 14 amino acids. The V gene lost 5 bases and the J gene lost 7 bases, with 19 bases spanning the gap. The CDR3 spells CASSVRRMRGEQYF. The CDR3 DNA reads TGCGCCAGCAGTGTTCGGCGGATGCGGGGAGAGCAGTACTTC.

The chain employs TRBV5-1 and TRBJ1-1, with D perhaps matching TRBD1 (6 bases). Germline values: CDR1 SGHRS, CDR2 YFSETQ. The CDR3 extends over 14 amino acids. V lost 4 bases and J 7 bases, leaving 17 bases between the germline ends. The CDR3 DNA follows: TGCGCCAGCAGCCTGGGAAAGGGACACCTTGAAGCTTTCTTT. Its protein product is CASSLGKGHLEAFF.

The chain combines TRBV29-1 with TRBJ1-1; 7 nucleotides match TRBD1. Germline V gives CDR1 SQVTM, CDR2 ANQGSEA. The trim removed 5 bases at V and 2 bases at J, leaving 8 bases unmatched. The CDR3 runs to 14 residues. The CDR3 nucleotides are TGCAGCGTTCGCCGGGACAGACAAAACACTGAAGCTTTCTTT. Translated, it gives CSVRRDRQNTEAFF.

The chain links TRBV27 to TRBJ1-1; tentative D call: TRBD1 (6 bases). Germline V CDR1 and CDR2: MNHEY, SMNVEV (reference sequence). The CDR3 runs 13 residues. Trimming removed 6 bases from V and 0 bases from J, with 8 bases in between. In DNA, the CDR3 is TGTGCCAGCAGATCAGGGGTGAACACTGAAGCTTTCTTT. Its translation: CASRSGVNTEAFF.

The chain employs TRBV7-8 and TRBJ2-1; D is perhaps TRBD2 (6 bases). Trimming removed 5 bases at V and 4 bases at J, with 15 bases between. Germline-derived CDR1 and CDR2 are SGHVS and FQNEAQ. CDR3 length equals 15 residues. CDR3 nucleotides: TGTGCCAGCAGCACCCCAGCGGGCCGGTACAATGAGCAGTTCTTC. Encoded protein: CASSTPAGRYNEQFF.

The V call is TRBV6-1, the J call TRBJ2-3; D is unresolved. Trimming removed 3 bases at V and 2 bases at J, with 6 bases between. The length of the CDR3 is 13 residues. Per germline, CDR1 MNHNS and CDR2 SASEGT. CDR3 amino acids: CASSDPSTDTQYF. The DNA for the CDR3 is TGTGCCAGCAGTGACCCTTCCACAGATACGCAGTATTTT.

The J gene is TRBJ2-1, the V gene TRBV10-2; D perhaps matches TRBD2 (6 bases). Germline V lookup: CDR1 WSHSY, CDR2 SAAADI. Trimming took 4 bases from V and 2 from J, leaving 15 bases between them. The CDR3 contains 16 residues. The CDR3 DNA reads as TGCGCCAGCAGTGGTGTTGGGGACTCAACCTACAATGAGCAGTTCTTC. This gives the protein CASSGVGDSTYNEQFF.

This rearrangement joins TRBV28 to TRBJ2-7, with D perhaps matching TRBD1 (6 bases). Germline V gene lookup returns CDR1 MDHEN and CDR2 SYDVKM. The CDR3 contains 16 residues. The germline V and J ends were trimmed by 3 bases and 2 bases, with 17 bases remaining between them. CDR3 loop: CASSLHTGSGTYEQYF. The DNA for the CDR3 is TGTGCCAGCAGTTTGCATACAGGGTCTGGCACCTACGAGCAGTACTTC.

The chain employs TRBV21-1 and TRBJ2-4; no DNA check was done on the table's D call, TRBD2. TRBV21-1 is a pseudogene segment. This CDR3 has 19 residues. In nucleotides, the CDR3 is TGTGCCAGCAGCTCCGAATGCGGCCTACTAGCGCGGTTAATACTTTTTCAGTACTTC. It yields the protein CASSSECGLLARLILFQYF.